This TCR beta chain was recorded in a study of T cells in Graves' hyperthyroidism and ophthalmopathy. With duration under 3 months, ophthalmopathy was active: Clinical Activity Score at least 3, NOSPECS at least 4. It was uncontrolled infection, other autoimmune disease, pregnancy or lactation that excluded patients. This clonotype was detected only a few times. Its specificity is unknown. The source material, RNA transcripts, was used to amplify TCR beta CDR3 regions. RT-PCR in the first round (using the HTBI primer set) targeted the TCR CDR3. TCRdb used MiXCR to reprocess the multiplex PCR reads, holding one entry per CDR3 protein. The sample lists hundreds of thousands of distinct CDR3 sequences, about 20% occurring once. Trimming took off 5 bases at V and 6 bases at J, with 16 bases between the two ends. From germline, CDR1 is LGHNT and CDR2 FRNRAP. CDR3 size: 14 residues. Study-level results: Most expanded thyroid clonotypes above 0.001 recurred in blood.

The rearrangement joins TRBV12-5 to TRBJ1-2, with D possibly matching TRBD1 (6 bases). This receptor was taken from a man aged 35 to 55 with Graves' ophthalmopathy. Sequenced sample: blood. The CDR3 sequence is CASGPPPGHNGYTF. The CDR3 coding sequence is TGTGCTAGTGGTCCCCCACCGGGACACAATGGCTACACCTTC.